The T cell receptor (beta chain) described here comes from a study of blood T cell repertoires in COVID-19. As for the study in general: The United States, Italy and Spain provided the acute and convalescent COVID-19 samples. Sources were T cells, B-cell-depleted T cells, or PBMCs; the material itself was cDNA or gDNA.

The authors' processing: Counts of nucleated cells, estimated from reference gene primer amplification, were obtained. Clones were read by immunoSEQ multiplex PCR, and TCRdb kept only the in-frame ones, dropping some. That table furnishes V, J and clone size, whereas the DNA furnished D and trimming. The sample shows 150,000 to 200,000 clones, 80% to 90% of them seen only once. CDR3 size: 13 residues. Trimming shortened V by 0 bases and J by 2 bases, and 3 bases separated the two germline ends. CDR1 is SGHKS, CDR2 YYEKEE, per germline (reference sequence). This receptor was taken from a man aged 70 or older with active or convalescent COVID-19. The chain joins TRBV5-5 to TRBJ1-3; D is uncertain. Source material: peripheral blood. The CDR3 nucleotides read TGTGCCAGCAGCTTGGCTCCTGGAAACACCATATATTTT. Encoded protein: CASSLAPGNTIYF.